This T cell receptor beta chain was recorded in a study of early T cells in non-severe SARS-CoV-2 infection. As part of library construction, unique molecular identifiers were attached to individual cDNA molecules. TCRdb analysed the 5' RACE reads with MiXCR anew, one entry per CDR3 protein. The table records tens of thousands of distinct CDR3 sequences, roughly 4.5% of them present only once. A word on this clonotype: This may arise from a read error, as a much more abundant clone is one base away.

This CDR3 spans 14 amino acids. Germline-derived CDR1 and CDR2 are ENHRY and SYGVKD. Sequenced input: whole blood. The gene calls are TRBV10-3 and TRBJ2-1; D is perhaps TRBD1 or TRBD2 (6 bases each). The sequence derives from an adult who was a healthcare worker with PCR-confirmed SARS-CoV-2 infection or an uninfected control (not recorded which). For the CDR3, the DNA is TGTGTCATCAAGGGGGGACGGACATACAATGAGCAGTTCTTC. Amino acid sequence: CVIKGGRTYNEQFF.